Listed below are T cell receptor beta chains from one sample, sequenced in a study of shared clonotypes between healthy human individuals. Measured with immunoSEQ multiplex PCR; TCRdb has only the in-frame clones, and not every one. The table records over 2 million clones, less than 95% of them present only once. The sequenced material came from naive CD4+ T cells from PBMCs. All receptors come from a man aged 18 to 30 in good health. Some clones in this sample may be carry-over from other donors' samples. CDR3s include the opening cysteine and the closing phenylalanine or tryptophan. A D gene is named only where the DNA matches it firmly. Some rows have no size entry. The others give once, few or many, or a class for an expanded clone.

j_call d_call clone_size v_call cdr3_nt cdr3_aa
TRBJ2-7 TRBD1 NA TRBV4-2 TGTGCCAGCAGCACCGGACAGGTACCTTCCTACGAGCAGTACTTC CASSTGQVPSYEQYF
TRBJ2-2 NA NA TRBV5-4 TGTGCCAGCAGCTTGTTCAGGGAGACCGGGGAGCTGTTTTTT CASSLFRETGELFF
TRBJ2-7 NA NA TRBV5-1 TGCGCCAGCAGCTTGCTTGCTAGCTCCTACGAGCAGTACTTC CASSLLASSYEQYF
TRBJ1-4 NA NA TRBV28 TGTGCCAGCAGTTTTCGGGCAGGGCGGGAAAAACTGTTTTTT CASSFRAGREKLFF
TRBJ1-1 NA NA TRBV7-9 TGTGCCAGCAGCCGGGACACGAACACTGAAGCTTTCTTT CASSRDTNTEAFF
TRBJ2-7 TRBD2 NA TRBV15 TGTGCCACCAGCAGAGATTCCCTAGCGGGAGTGATTTACGAGCAGTACTTC CATSRDSLAGVIYEQYF
TRBJ2-6 NA NA TRBV7-3 TGTGCCAGCAGCCCGGGGAGGCACCTAGGGGCCAACGTCCTGACTTTC CASSPGRHLGANVLTF
TRBJ1-5 NA once TRBV4-2 TGTGCCAGCAGCCAAGAAGGCTCCAATCAGCCCCAGCATTTT CASSQEGSNQPQHF
TRBJ1-1 NA few TRBV9 TGTGCCAGCAGCGTAGTTCCAGGGAGGACTGAAGCTTTCTTT CASSVVPGRTEAFF
TRBJ1-2 TRBD1 NA TRBV27 TGTGCCAGCAGTGCCCCGGGACAGGGCGAGTATGGCTACACCTTC CASSAPGQGEYGYTF
TRBJ2-7 NA NA TRBV5-1 TGCGCCAGCAGCCCCCGACCCGCCGGACAGAACTACGAGCAGTACTTC CASSPRPAGQNYEQYF
TRBJ1-1 NA NA TRBV7-2 TGTGCCAGCAGCTTAATGCAGGTTCGATTGAACACTGAAGCTTTCTTT CASSLMQVRLNTEAFF
TRBJ2-7 NA once TRBV7-2 TGTGCCAGCAGCTTCACTAGTGGCTCCTACGAGCAGTACTTC CASSFTSGSYEQYF
TRBJ1-1 TRBD1 few TRBV25-1 TGTGCCAGCAGTGACGACAGGGGATCCCCTGAAGCTTTCTTT CASSDDRGSPEAFF
TRBJ2-3 NA NA TRBV7-6 TGTGCCAGCATCCGAGGCCAAGCGCGCACAGATACGCAGTATTTT CASIRGQARTDTQYF
TRBJ1-4 NA NA TRBV15 TGTGCCACCAGCAGAGAATTTGACCCCGCAACTAATGAAAAACTGTTTTTT CATSREFDPATNEKLFF
TRBJ2-5 NA NA TRBV5-4 TGTGCCAGCAGTCCGGGCGGGACCTCCCAAGAGACCCAGTACTTC CASSPGGTSQETQYF
TRBJ1-1 TRBD1 once TRBV7-6 TGTGCCAGCAGCCGAATAGCCGGGACAGGGGGCACTGAAGCTTTCTTT CASSRIAGTGGTEAFF
TRBJ1-2 TRBD1 NA TRBV28 TGTGCCAGCAGACTCACAGGGGGGCCTAACTATGGCTACACCTTC CASRLTGGPNYGYTF
TRBJ1-2 NA NA TRBV18 TGTGCCAGCTCACCACCCATTACACAGGGTCGGAGCTATGGCTACACCTTC CASSPPITQGRSYGYTF
TRBJ1-2 TRBD1 NA TRBV7-2 TGTGCCAGCAGCTTGGGACAGGGATTCTATGGCTACACCTTC CASSLGQGFYGYTF
TRBJ2-1 TRBD2 NA TRBV5-1 TGCGCCAGCAGCTCCTCCCCCGGGACTACCTCCTACAATGAGCAGTTCTTC CASSSSPGTTSYNEQFF
TRBJ2-3 NA few TRBV7-2 TGTGCCAGCAGCTTACTCACAGATACGCAGTATTTT CASSLLTDTQYF
TRBJ1-4 NA NA TRBV7-8 TGTGCCAGCAGCTCCAGGGGATCGGGGTCCGCTGAAAAACTGTTTTTT CASSSRGSGSAEKLFF
TRBJ1-5 TRBD1 NA TRBV28 TGTGCCAGCAGCTCCAATACCGGGACAGGGGGCCGGCAGCCCCAGCATTTT CASSSNTGTGGRQPQHF
TRBJ1-5 NA NA TRBV28 TGTGCCAGCAGTCAGACAGTCGTAAATCAGCCCCAGCATTTT CASSQTVVNQPQHF
TRBJ1-1 NA once TRBV5-1 TGCGCCAGCAGCTTAAGCCGGCTTACGAACACTGAAGCTTTCTTT CASSLSRLTNTEAFF
TRBJ2-5 NA NA TRBV5-1 TGCGCCAGCAGCCCAACCCCGGGCCAGTCCCCAAGGCGGGAGACCCAGTACTTC CASSPTPGQSPRRETQYF
TRBJ2-7 NA NA TRBV20-1 TGCAGTGGGGCGAGCGTCGACGAGCAGTACTTC CSGASVDEQYF